This passage covers 27 T cell receptor beta chains from one sample sequenced in a study of cytomegalovirus exposure and HLA in healthy donors. Both 60 Vbeta primers and 13 Jbeta primers went into the PCR. Measured with immunoSEQ multiplex PCR; TCRdb has only the in-frame clones, and not every one. The data hold about 210,000 clones, with roughly 85% observed a single time. Sequencing input: PBMCs. These receptors were obtained from a male donor in good health and CMV-seronegative.

V is TRBV12-5 and J is TRBJ2-7, with 9 positions matching TRBD2. There are 17 residues in the CDR3. CDR1 LGHNT and CDR2 FRNRAP come from the germline V gene. After removal of 2 bases from V and 4 bases from J, the junction contained 12 bases not matched to a gene. As DNA, the CDR3 is TGTGCTAGTGGTTTGAAATCCGGGACTAGCTCAGGGTACGAGCAGTACTTC. Translation gives CASGLKSGTSSGYEQYF.

The chain has TRBV4-2 and TRBJ2-7, with D unclear. The CDR3 covers 11 residues. V lost 0 bases to trimming and J lost 12 bases, with 9 bases between them. Per the germline V gene, CDR1 is LGHNA and CDR2 is YNFKEQ. CDR3 sequence reads: CASSQEGVPYF. In nucleotides, the CDR3 is TGTGCCAGCAGCCAAGAGGGCGTACCGTACTTC.

This clone came up a few times. The chain carries TRBV5-1 and TRBJ2-7; 9 nucleotides agree with TRBD2. V shed 2 bases and J 4 bases; nucleotides not matched to a gene: 7. The germline V gene encodes CDR1 SGHRS and CDR2 YFSETQ. The CDR3 sequence is 15 residues long. CDR3 region: CASSFRAGGQYEQYF. CDR3 DNA sequence: TGCGCCAGCAGCTTCCGAGCGGGGGGCCAATACGAGCAGTACTTC.

The V gene is TRBV4-1, the J gene TRBJ2-5, with D possibly being TRBD1 (6 bases). CDR1 MGHRA and CDR2 YSYEKL come from the germline V gene. This CDR3 region has 14 residues. V dropped 3 bases and J dropped 4 bases, with 12 bases sitting between them. The CDR3 reads CASSQFTGRETQYF. The CDR3 bases are TGCGCCAGCAGCCAGTTTACAGGGCGAGAGACCCAGTACTTC.

The CDR3 bases are TGTGCCTGGAGGTCTCTTCGACTAGCGGGGGACTATCACTCCTACGAGCAGTACTTC. Translating gives CAWRSLRLAGDYHSYEQYF. This rearrangement joins TRBV30 to TRBJ2-7; 12 bases agree with TRBD2. CDR1 is GTSNPN, CDR2 SVGIG, per germline (reference sequence). The CDR3 consists of 19 residues. V dropped 3 bases and J dropped 0; count of bases not matched to a gene: 15. Based on the CDR3 plus reference TRBV30 and TRBJ2-7, the full variable domain is SQTIHQWPATLVQPVGSPLSLECTVEGTSNPNLYWYRQAAGRGLQLLFYSVGIGQISSEVPQNLSASRPQDRQFILSSKKLLLSDSGFYLCAWRSLRLAGDYHSYEQYFGPGTRLTVT.

The rearrangement joins TRBV13 to TRBJ2-7; TRBD2 agrees at 11 bases. CDR1 and CDR2 (germline): PRHDT, FYEKMQ (reference sequence). V gave up 5 bases and J gave up 3 bases; unmatched junction bases: 6. The CDR3 runs 15 residues. CDR3 sequence reads: CASSARTSGRYEQYF. DNA of the CDR3: TGTGCCAGCAGCGCCCGGACTAGCGGGCGCTACGAGCAGTACTTC. The full variable domain, its missing parts supplied by reference TRBV13 and TRBJ2-7, is AAGVIQSPRHLIKEKRETATLKCYPIPRHDTVYWYQQGPGQDPQFLISFYEKMQSDKGSIPDRFSAQQFSDYHSELNMSSLELGDSALYFCASSARTSGRYEQYFGPGTRLTVT.

The CDR3 DNA follows: TGCGCCAGCTCCGGAGGGGGCGAGGTAAATGGCTACACCTTC. Protein: CASSGGGEVNGYTF. V usage is TRBV5-1 and J usage is TRBJ1-2; TRBD1 aligns across 7 bases. This CDR3 region has 14 residues. The germline CDR1 and CDR2 sequences are SGHRS and YFSETQ. The junction had 12 bases not matched to a gene; V was cut back by 7 bases and J by 6 bases.

This clone was seen a few times. The chain links TRBV7-2 to TRBJ1-3; D perhaps matches TRBD1 (5 bases). This CDR3 has 14 amino acids. Trimming shortened V by 1 base and J by 8 bases, and 12 bases separated the two germline ends. From germline, CDR1 is SGHTA and CDR2 FQGNSA. CDR3 loop: CASSLGLQGYTIYF. As DNA, the CDR3 is TGTGCCAGCAGCTTAGGGCTGCAGGGCTACACCATATATTTT.

The chain links TRBV5-4 to TRBJ2-5; 10 bases are shared with TRBD1. The tail of the sequence fits TRBJ2-7 better, so the J call may be wrong. Per the germline V gene, CDR1 is SGHNT and CDR2 is YYREEE (reference sequence). The CDR3 has 14 amino acids. CDR3 amino acids: CAIGTGAGEYEQYF. CDR3 coding DNA: TGTGCCATCGGGACAGGGGCAGGGGAGTACGAGCAGTACTTC.

This clone was detected a few times. This chain connects TRBV5-6 to TRBJ1-1; tentative D call: TRBD1 (5 bases). The CDR3 runs 16 residues. V dropped 3 bases and J dropped 4 bases, with 19 bases sitting between them. The germline V gene has CDR1 SGHDT and CDR2 YYEEEE. The CDR3 protein is CASSSWGSGLGTEAFF. As DNA, the CDR3 is TGTGCCAGCAGCTCCTGGGGGAGCGGGCTGGGCACTGAAGCTTTCTTT.

The V and J genes are TRBV14 and TRBJ2-4, with D tentatively TRBD2 (5 bases). This CDR3 has 19 residues. V was cut by 0 bases and J by 0 bases, with 18 bases left in between. Germline assignment: CDR1 SGHDN and CDR2 FVKESK. The CDR3 loop is CASSQDSSLGLLAKNIQYF. The CDR3 DNA is TGTGCCAGCAGCCAAGATTCTAGCCTAGGGCTCTTAGCCAAAAACATTCAGTACTTC.

The rearrangement joins TRBV6-1 to TRBJ1-2; the match to TRBD1 covers 8 bases. CDR3 length equals 13 residues. From germline, CDR1 is MNHNS and CDR2 SASEGT. Trimming removed 5 bases from V and 3 bases from J; junction bases left unmatched: 2. The CDR3 here is CASSMDRDYGYTF. CDR3 in DNA: TGTGCCAGCAGTATGGACAGGGACTATGGCTACACCTTC.

V and J are TRBV19 and TRBJ2-1; D unclear. CDR1 and CDR2 from the germline V gene are LNHDA and SQIVND (reference sequence). The V end was cut by 9 bases, the J end by 4 bases, with 13 bases between. There are 13 residues in the CDR3. The CDR3 DNA follows: TGTGCCAGCGGTCCAGCGTATTACAATGAGCAGTTCTTC. It is translated as CASGPAYYNEQFF.

This chain connects TRBV28 to TRBJ1-2, with D possibly being TRBD1 (5 bases). Germline assignment: CDR1 MDHEN and CDR2 SYDVKM. The CDR3 contains 16 residues. The V and J ends lost 2 bases and 0 bases respectively, with 13 bases between them. For the CDR3, the DNA is TGTGCCAGCAGTTTAGGGGGGACGGATGCTAACTATGGCTACACCTTC. Translation: CASSLGGTDANYGYTF.

The chain employs TRBV18 and TRBJ2-1, with 7 bases fitting TRBD2. The V and J ends lost 3 bases and 4 bases, in that order; junction bases with no gene match: 9. Germline V gene data show CDR1 as KGHSH and CDR2 as LQKENI. CDR3 size: 16 residues. DNA of the CDR3: TGTGCCAGCTCACCCGAGCGGGGCCCAAATTACAATGAGCAGTTCTTC. As protein: CASSPERGPNYNEQFF. The full variable domain, rest sourced from reference TRBV18 and TRBJ2-1, is NAGVMQNPRHLVRRRGQEARLRCSPMKGHSHVYWYRQLPEEGLKFMVYLQKENIIDESGMPKERFSAEFPKEGPSILRIQQVVRGDSAAYFCASSPERGPNYNEQFFGPGTRLTVL.

This CDR3 is CASKAGPETQYF. In nucleotides, the CDR3 is TGTGCCAGCAAGGCAGGGCCGGAGACCCAGTACTTC. The chain joins TRBV6-1 to TRBJ2-5, with D tentatively TRBD1 (5 bases). Between the trimmed V and J ends, which lost 7 bases and 5 bases, there was a span of 11 bases. The germline V gene has CDR1 MNHNS and CDR2 SASEGT. This CDR3 contains 12 residues.

The V and J genes are TRBV13 and TRBJ2-2; 9 bases match TRBD2. Germline V gene data show CDR1 as PRHDT and CDR2 as FYEKMQ (reference sequence). J was trimmed by 0 bases and V by 5 bases; bases with no gene match: 10. The CDR3 has 18 residues. The CDR3 loop is CASSPMGGGAANTGELFF. The CDR3 bases are TGTGCCAGCAGCCCCATGGGCGGGGGGGCCGCGAACACCGGGGAGCTGTTTTTT.

The genes are TRBV9 and TRBJ2-1; D is undetermined. Trimming took off 4 bases at V and 4 bases at J, with 9 bases between the two ends. Germline CDR1 is SGDLS and CDR2 is YYNGEE. The CDR3 runs 13 residues. The CDR3 DNA reads TGTGCCAGCAGCCAAGCTGTGTACAATGAGCAGTTCTTC. The encoded protein is CASSQAVYNEQFF.

V and J are TRBV11-2 and TRBJ2-1; the match to TRBD2 covers 13 bases. CDR1 is SGHAT, CDR2 FQNNGV, per germline. The CDR3 runs 16 residues. Trimming took 2 bases from V and 8 from J; bases not matched to a gene: 6. CDR3 nucleotides: TGTGCCAGCAGCTTAACTAGCGGGGGGGCCTTCGATGAGCAGTTCTTC. This encodes CASSLTSGGAFDEQFF.

The chain has TRBV30 and TRBJ2-1, with 9 bases lining up with TRBD1. The CDR3 runs 18 residues. Germline V CDR1 and CDR2: GTSNPN, SVGIG (reference sequence). With 7 bases clipped from V and 0 bases from J, the junction kept 16 bases outside the gene matches. The CDR3 loop reads CASRAGQGSSSSYNEQFF. As DNA, the CDR3 is TGTGCCTCACGGGCGGGACAGGGCTCATCCAGCTCCTACAATGAGCAGTTCTTC. Full variable domain (missing parts from reference TRBV30 and TRBJ2-1): SQTIHQWPATLVQPVGSPLSLECTVEGTSNPNLYWYRQAAGRGLQLLFYSVGIGQISSEVPQNLSASRPQDRQFILSSKKLLLSDSGFYLCASRAGQGSSSSYNEQFFGPGTRLTVL.

The count of this clone is one. The chain carries TRBV27 and TRBJ1-3; possible D gene TRBD1, 5 bases. CDR1 MNHEY and CDR2 SMNVEV come from the germline V gene (reference sequence). The CDR3 has 17 amino acids. V was pared by 3 bases and J by 1 base, with 16 bases between. DNA of the CDR3: TGTGCCAGCAGTTTCCAGACAGTCTTACTTTCTGGAAACACCATATATTTT. Its translation is CASSFQTVLLSGNTIYF.

The genes are TRBV27 and TRBJ2-3; no clear D gene. Germline-derived CDR1 and CDR2 are MNHEY and SMNVEV (reference sequence). There are 12 residues in the CDR3. V was trimmed by 6 bases and J by 2 bases, leaving 6 bases between them. CDR3 amino acids: CASSPTTDTQYF. The DNA for the CDR3 is TGTGCCAGCAGCCCTACCACAGATACGCAGTATTTT.

V usage is TRBV11-3 and J usage is TRBJ2-5, with TRBD1 matching over 7 bases. Per germline, CDR1 SGHNT and CDR2 YENEEA. V trimming: 5 bases; J trimming: 7 bases; junction bases outside the gene matches: 10. The CDR3 loop spans 14 amino acids. CDR3 in amino acids: CASSTTGVVGTQYF. The CDR3 coding sequence is TGTGCCAGCAGCACAACAGGGGTTGTAGGGACCCAGTACTTC.

V is TRBV2 and J is TRBJ1-4; D is undetermined. CDR1 and CDR2 (germline): SNHLY, FYNNEI. The V and J ends lost 4 bases and 4 bases respectively, with 10 bases between them. This CDR3 has 14 residues. The CDR3 reads CASSVRTLNEKLFF. The CDR3 DNA follows: TGTGCCAGCAGTGTGCGGACTCTTAATGAAAAACTGTTTTTT. The whole variable domain, remainder taken from reference TRBV2 and TRBJ1-4, is EPEVTQTPSHQVTQMGQEVILRCVPISNHLYFYWYRQILGQKVEFLVSFYNNEISEKSEIFDDQFSVERPDGSNFTLKIRSTKLEDSAMYFCASSVRTLNEKLFFGSGTQLSVL.

The gene calls are TRBV9 and TRBJ1-2, with D maybe TRBD1 (6 bases). Germline-derived CDR1 and CDR2 are SGDLS and YYNGEE. Between the trimmed V and J ends, which lost 4 bases and 5 bases, there was a span of 15 bases. CDR3 length: 14 residues. The CDR3 here is CASSPTGTRYGYTF. As DNA, the CDR3 is TGTGCCAGCAGCCCGACCGGGACAAGATATGGCTACACCTTC.

The table lists this clone with a count of one. The chain recombines TRBV6-1 with TRBJ2-5; possibly TRBD2 for D (6 bases). The J call may be faulty, since TRBJ2-7 better matches the DNA end. The CDR3 has 17 amino acids. Germline CDR1 reads MNHNS; CDR2 reads SASEGT. The CDR3 DNA reads as TGTGCCAGCAGTGAAGTCGGGCGGGGATCGAGCTCCTACGAGCAGTACTTC. Its translation is CASSEVGRGSSSYEQYF.

This chain uses TRBV7-2 with TRBJ2-1; the match to TRBD2 covers 7 bases. Germline V CDR1 and CDR2: SGHTA, FQGNSA. This CDR3 is built from 13 residues. After removal of 1 base from V and 12 bases from J, the junction contained 6 bases not matched to a gene. The CDR3 reads CASSLGGGNRQFF. The DNA of the CDR3 is TGTGCCAGCAGCTTAGGGGGAGGGAACCGGCAGTTCTTC.